A single sample gave rise to the 13 T cell receptor beta chains below, sequenced in a study of CD8+CD57+ T cells in acquired aplastic anemia. All patients picked for sequencing had shown, by flow cytometry, an expansion of CD8+CD57+ cells. Genomic DNA templated the TCR beta VDJ and CDR3 profiling. TCRdb itself ran the reads through MiXCR, one entry per CDR3 protein. The sample has 150,000 or so distinct CDR3 sequences; about 48% are singletons. What was sequenced was sorted CD4+, CD8+, or CD8+CD57+ T cells (not recorded which) from PBMCs. These receptors were taken from a human donor with aplastic anemia.

With respect to this clonotype: With a much larger clone just one base away, this may be a read error. The chain couples TRBV7-9 to TRBJ1-1, with D perhaps TRBD1 (5 bases). CDR3 length equals 14 residues. Germline V CDR1 and CDR2: SEHNR, FQNEAQ (reference sequence). The CDR3 spells CASSIAGQGRGAFF. CDR3 nucleotides: TGTGCCAGCAGCATAGCCGGCCAGGGAAGAGGAGCTTTCTTT.

This chain links TRBV29-1 with TRBJ1-2; D is uncertain. Germline assignment: CDR1 SQVTM and CDR2 ANQGSEA. Trimming left V 7 bases short and J 11 bases short, with 20 bases between. The CDR3 length is 12 residues. CDR3 region: CSAASLRSFYTF. The CDR3 bases are TGCAGCGCCGCTTCCCTCCGATCCTTTTACACCTTC.

Many counts were recorded for this clonotype. The chain uses TRBV7-2 and TRBJ2-7, with 8 bases lining up with TRBD2. Germline-derived CDR1 and CDR2 are SGHTA and FQGNSA. This CDR3 has 15 residues. J was trimmed by 5 bases and V by 5 bases; bases with no gene match: 11. The CDR3 coding sequence is TGTGCCAGCAGCGGACTAGCCTGGAGTGGCGACGAGCAGTACTTC. Residues: CASSGLAWSGDEQYF. Full variable domain (missing parts from reference TRBV7-2 and TRBJ2-7): GAGVSQSPSNKVTEKGKDVELRCDPISGHTALYWYRQSLGQGLEFLIYFQGNSAPDKSGLPSDRFSAERTGGSVSTLTIQRTQQEDSAVYLCASSGLAWSGDEQYFGPGTRLTVT.

This clonotype has only a few counts. This rearrangement joins TRBV10-3 to TRBJ1-2; TRBD1 might be the D (5 bases). The CDR3 spans 12 residues. Germline V CDR1 and CDR2: ENHRY, SYGVKD. Trimming cost V 8 bases and J 8 bases, with 15 bases left between them. The CDR3 DNA is TGTGCCATCCTGATCGAGGGACTCGGCTACACCTTC. Amino acids: CAILIEGLGYTF.

The chain links TRBV27 to TRBJ2-2; 9 nucleotides line up with TRBD2. Per the germline V gene, CDR1 is MNHEY and CDR2 is SMNVEV (reference sequence). The CDR3 is 15 amino acids. The junction had 11 bases not matched to a gene; V was cut back by 10 bases and J by 5 bases. CDR3 sequence (DNA): TGTGCCACCCTTATCTCAGCGGGGGGAACCGGGGAGCTGTTTTTT. Protein product: CATLISAGGTGELFF.

The chain combines TRBV20-1 with TRBJ1-2; D is unresolved. Germline loops: CDR1 DFQATT, CDR2 SNEGSKA (reference sequence). The CDR3 is 14 residues long. V was pared by 6 bases and J by 2 bases, with 16 bases between. CDR3 in amino acids: CSANPEGGNYGYTF. In nucleotides, the CDR3 is TGCAGTGCCAATCCCGAGGGAGGAAACTATGGCTACACCTTC.

The chain recombines TRBV20-1 with TRBJ2-1; the D gene could be TRBD1 or TRBD2 (5 bases each). CDR1 is DFQATT, CDR2 SNEGSKA, per germline (reference sequence). Deletions cut 3 bases from V and 6 bases from J, with 15 bases between. The CDR3 consists of 14 residues. The CDR3 here is CSASRDVRPNEQFF. In DNA form, the CDR3 reads TGCAGTGCTAGCCGGGACGTCCGCCCCAATGAGCAGTTCTTC.

This chain links TRBV11-2 with TRBJ2-2; no definite D call. The CDR3 runs to 16 residues. Germline loops: CDR1 SGHAT, CDR2 FQNNGV. Trimming removed 1 base at V and 2 bases at J, with 11 bases between. In DNA, the CDR3 is TGTGCCAGCAGCTTAGGTGGCGGAGAAAACACCGGGGAGCTGTTTTTT. Its translation: CASSLGGGENTGELFF.

This clonotype was seen at least ten times. The gene calls are TRBV7-9 and TRBJ2-2, with 12 bases identical to TRBD2. Germline CDR1 reads SEHNR; CDR2 reads FQNEAQ (reference sequence). Unmatched junction bases numbered 2, after V lost 5 bases and J lost 4 bases. The CDR3 consists of 15 residues. The CDR3 loop reads CASSELAGGTGELFF. In DNA form, the CDR3 reads TGTGCCAGCAGCGAACTAGCGGGGGGCACCGGGGAGCTGTTTTTT.

The chain joins TRBV4-1 to TRBJ2-7; D is uncertain. The CDR3 has 13 amino acids. Germline assignment: CDR1 MGHRA and CDR2 YSYEKL. V was cut by 0 bases and J by 6 bases, with 9 bases left in between. CDR3 protein: CASSQDGLSEQYF. CDR3 nucleotide sequence: TGCGCCAGCAGCCAAGATGGCCTGTCCGAGCAGTACTTC.

This clonotype occurred many times. The rearrangement joins TRBV6-5 to TRBJ2-2; D is unclear. The V end lost 0 bases, the J end lost 1 base, and 6 bases lay between the germline ends. Germline V lookup: CDR1 MNHEY, CDR2 SVGAGI. The CDR3 spans 15 residues. CDR3: CASSYSNRNTGELFF. Here the CDR3 DNA reads TGTGCCAGCAGTTACTCGAACAGGAACACCGGGGAGCTGTTTTTT.

The chain combines TRBV5-5 with TRBJ1-6; a possible D gene is TRBD1 (5 bases). Trimming took off 5 bases at V and 8 bases at J, with 11 bases between the two ends. This CDR3 spans 13 amino acids. CDR1 is SGHKS, CDR2 YYEKEE, per germline (reference sequence). The CDR3 coding sequence is TGTGCCAGCAGATGGGACGGCCATTCACCCCTCCACTTT. The encoded protein is CASRWDGHSPLHF.

The chain has TRBV12-3 or TRBV12-4 and TRBJ1-4, with TRBD1 identical over 7 bases. V shed 9 bases, J shed 8 bases, and the junction held 9 bases outside the gene matches. CDR3 length equals 13 residues. The CDR3, as DNA: TGTGCCAGTAAGGGGACAGACCGAGAAAAACTGTTTTTT. This encodes CASKGTDREKLFF.